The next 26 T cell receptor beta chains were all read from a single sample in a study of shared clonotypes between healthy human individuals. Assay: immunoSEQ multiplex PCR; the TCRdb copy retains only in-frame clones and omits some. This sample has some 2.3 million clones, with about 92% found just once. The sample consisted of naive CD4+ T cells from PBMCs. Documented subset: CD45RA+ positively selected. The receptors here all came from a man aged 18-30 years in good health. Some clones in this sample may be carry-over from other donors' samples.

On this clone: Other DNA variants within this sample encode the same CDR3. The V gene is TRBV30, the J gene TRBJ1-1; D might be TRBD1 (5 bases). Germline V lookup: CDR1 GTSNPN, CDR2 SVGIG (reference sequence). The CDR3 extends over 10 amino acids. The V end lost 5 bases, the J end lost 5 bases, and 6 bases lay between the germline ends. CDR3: CAWGGTEAFF. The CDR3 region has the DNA TGTGCCTGGGGGGGGACTGAAGCTTTCTTT.

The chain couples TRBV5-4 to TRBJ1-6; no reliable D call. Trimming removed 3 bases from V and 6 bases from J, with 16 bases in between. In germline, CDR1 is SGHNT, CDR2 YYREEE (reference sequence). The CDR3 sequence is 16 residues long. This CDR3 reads CASSSPGNTVNSPLHF. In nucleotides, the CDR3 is TGTGCCAGCAGCTCGCCCGGCAATACAGTTAATTCACCCCTCCACTTT.

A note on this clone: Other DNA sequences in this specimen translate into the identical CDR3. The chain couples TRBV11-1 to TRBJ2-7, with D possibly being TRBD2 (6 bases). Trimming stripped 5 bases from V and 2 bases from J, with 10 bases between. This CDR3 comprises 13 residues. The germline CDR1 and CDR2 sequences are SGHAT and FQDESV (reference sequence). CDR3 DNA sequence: TGTGCCAGCAGCCTGGGACTGACCTACGAGCAGTACTTC. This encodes CASSLGLTYEQYF.

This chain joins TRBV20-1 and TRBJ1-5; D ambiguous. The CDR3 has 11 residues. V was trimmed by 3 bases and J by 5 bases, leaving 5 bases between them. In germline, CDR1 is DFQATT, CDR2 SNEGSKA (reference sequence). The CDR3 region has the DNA TGCAGTGCTAGCTTTGATCAGCCCCAGCATTTT. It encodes CSASFDQPQHF.

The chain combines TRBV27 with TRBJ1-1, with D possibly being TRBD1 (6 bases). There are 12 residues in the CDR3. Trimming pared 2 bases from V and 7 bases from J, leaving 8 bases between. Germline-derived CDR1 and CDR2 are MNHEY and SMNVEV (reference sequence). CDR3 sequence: CASSLTGFEAFF. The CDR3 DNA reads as TGTGCCAGCAGTTTAACAGGGTTTGAAGCTTTCTTT.

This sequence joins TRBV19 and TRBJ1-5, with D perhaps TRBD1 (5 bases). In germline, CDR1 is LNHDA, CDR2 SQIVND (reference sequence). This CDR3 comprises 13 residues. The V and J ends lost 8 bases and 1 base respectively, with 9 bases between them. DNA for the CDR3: TGTGCCAGTGGTAGGGACAGCAATCAGCCCCAGCATTTT. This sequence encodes CASGRDSNQPQHF.

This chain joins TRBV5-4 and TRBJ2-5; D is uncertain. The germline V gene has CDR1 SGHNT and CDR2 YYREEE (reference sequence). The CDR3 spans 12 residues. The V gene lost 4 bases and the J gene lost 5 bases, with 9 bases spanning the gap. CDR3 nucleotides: TGTGCCAGCAGCGACGACACGGAGACCCAGTACTTC. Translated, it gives CASSDDTETQYF.

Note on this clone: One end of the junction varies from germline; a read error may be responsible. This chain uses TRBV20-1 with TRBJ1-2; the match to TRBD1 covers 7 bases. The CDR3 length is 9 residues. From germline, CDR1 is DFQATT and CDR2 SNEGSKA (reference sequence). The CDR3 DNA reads TGCAGTGCAAAAAAGGGACAGCTCTTC. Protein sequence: CSAKKGQLF.

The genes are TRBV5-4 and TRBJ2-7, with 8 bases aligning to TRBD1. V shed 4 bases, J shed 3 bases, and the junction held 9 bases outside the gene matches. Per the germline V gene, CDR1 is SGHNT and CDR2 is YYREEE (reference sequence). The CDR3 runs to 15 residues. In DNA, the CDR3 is TGTGCCAGCAGCGTAGTTAAACAGGGGGTCTACGAGCAGTACTTC. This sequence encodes CASSVVKQGVYEQYF.

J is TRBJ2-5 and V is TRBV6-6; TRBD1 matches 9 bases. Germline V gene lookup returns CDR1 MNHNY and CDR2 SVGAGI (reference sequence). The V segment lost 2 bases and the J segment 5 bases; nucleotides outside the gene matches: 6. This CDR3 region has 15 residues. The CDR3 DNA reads TGTGCCAGCAGTTACGCCTTAACAGGGGGCGAGACCCAGTACTTC. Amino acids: CASSYALTGGETQYF.

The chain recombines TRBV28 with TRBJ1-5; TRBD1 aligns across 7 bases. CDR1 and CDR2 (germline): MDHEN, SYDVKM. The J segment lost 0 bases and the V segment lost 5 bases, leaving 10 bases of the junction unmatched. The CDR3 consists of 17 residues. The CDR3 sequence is CASSGTGAGYSNQPQHF. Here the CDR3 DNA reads TGTGCCAGCAGTGGAACAGGGGCCGGCTATAGCAATCAGCCCCAGCATTTT.

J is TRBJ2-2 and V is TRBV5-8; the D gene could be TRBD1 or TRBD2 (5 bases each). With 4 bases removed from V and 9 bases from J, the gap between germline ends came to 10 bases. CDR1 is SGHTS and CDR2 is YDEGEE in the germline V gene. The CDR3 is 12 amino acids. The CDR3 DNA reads TGTGCCAGCAGCACCGGGACGAGGGAGCTGTTTTTT. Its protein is CASSTGTRELFF. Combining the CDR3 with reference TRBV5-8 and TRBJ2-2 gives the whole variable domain EAGVTQSPTHLIKTRGQQATLRCSPISGHTSVYWYQQALGLGLQFLLWYDEGEERNRGNFPPRFSGRQFPNYSSELNVNALELEDSALYLCASSTGTRELFFGEGSRLTVL.

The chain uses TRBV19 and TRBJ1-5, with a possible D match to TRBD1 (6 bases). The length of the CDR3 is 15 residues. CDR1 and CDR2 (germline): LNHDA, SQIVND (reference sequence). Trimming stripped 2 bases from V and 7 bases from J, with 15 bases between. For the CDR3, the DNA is TGTGCCAGTAGTATAATAGGGGGGGCATGGCAGCCCCAGCATTTT. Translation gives CASSIIGGAWQPQHF.

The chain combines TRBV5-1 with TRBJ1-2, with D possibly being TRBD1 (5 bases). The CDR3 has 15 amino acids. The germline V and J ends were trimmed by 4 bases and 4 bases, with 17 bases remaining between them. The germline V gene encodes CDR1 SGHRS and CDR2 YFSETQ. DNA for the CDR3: TGCGCCAGCAGCCCTTTGGGCCAGGGCTCCTATGGCTACACCTTC. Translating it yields CASSPLGQGSYGYTF. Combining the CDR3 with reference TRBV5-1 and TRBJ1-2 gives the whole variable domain KAGVTQTPRYLIKTRGQQVTLSCSPISGHRSVSWYQQTPGQGLQFLFEYFSETQRNKGNFPGRFSGRQFSNSRSEMNVSTLELGDSALYLCASSPLGQGSYGYTFGSGTRLTVV.

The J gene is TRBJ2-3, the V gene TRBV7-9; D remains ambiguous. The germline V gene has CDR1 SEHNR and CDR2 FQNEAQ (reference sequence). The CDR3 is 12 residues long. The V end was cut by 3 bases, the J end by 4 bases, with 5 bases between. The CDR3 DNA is TGTGCCAGCAGCTTTCCGGCAGATACGCAGTATTTT. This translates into CASSFPADTQYF.

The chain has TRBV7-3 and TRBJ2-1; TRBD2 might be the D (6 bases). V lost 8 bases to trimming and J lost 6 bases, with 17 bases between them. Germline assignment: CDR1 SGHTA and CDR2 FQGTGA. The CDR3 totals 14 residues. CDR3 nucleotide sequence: TGTGCCAGCCGCGATCAAGCGGGTACCAATGAGCAGTTCTTC. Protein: CASRDQAGTNEQFF.

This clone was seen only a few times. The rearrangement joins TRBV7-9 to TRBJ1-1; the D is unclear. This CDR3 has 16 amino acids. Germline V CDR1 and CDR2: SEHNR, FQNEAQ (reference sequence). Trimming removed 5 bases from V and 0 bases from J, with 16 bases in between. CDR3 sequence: CASSLEKGSMNTEAFF. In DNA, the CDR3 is TGTGCCAGCAGCCTGGAAAAGGGATCCATGAACACTGAAGCTTTCTTT.

CDR3 sequence reads: CASRGVSTDTQYF. The CDR3 nucleotides are TGTGCCAGCAGGGGGGTTAGCACAGATACGCAGTATTTT. This chain links TRBV2 with TRBJ2-3; D might be TRBD1 or TRBD2, each matching 5 bases. CDR1 is SNHLY, CDR2 FYNNEI, per germline. V shed 6 bases and J shed 0 bases, with 7 bases lying between them. The length of the CDR3 is 13 residues.

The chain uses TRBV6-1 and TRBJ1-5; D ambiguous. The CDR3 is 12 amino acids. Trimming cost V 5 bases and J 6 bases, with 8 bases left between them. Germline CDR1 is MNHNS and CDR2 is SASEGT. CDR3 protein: CASSHFRQPQHF. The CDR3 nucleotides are TGTGCCAGCAGTCACTTCCGTCAGCCCCAGCATTTT.

The CDR3 is CASCGLAAGELFF. DNA of the CDR3: TGTGCCAGCTGTGGGCTCGCAGCCGGGGAGCTGTTTTTT. The chain employs TRBV6-1 and TRBJ2-2, with D hard to call. The V end was cut by 8 bases, the J end by 6 bases, with 13 bases between. Germline V CDR1 and CDR2: MNHNS, SASEGT. The CDR3 covers 13 residues.

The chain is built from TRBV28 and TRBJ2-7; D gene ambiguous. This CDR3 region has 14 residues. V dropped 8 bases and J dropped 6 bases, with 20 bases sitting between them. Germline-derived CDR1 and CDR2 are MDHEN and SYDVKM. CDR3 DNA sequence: TGTGCCAGCTCGAAAACTCTACCTTCGGGCGAGCAGTACTTC. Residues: CASSKTLPSGEQYF. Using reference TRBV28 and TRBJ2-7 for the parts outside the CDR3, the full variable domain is DVKVTQSSRYLVKRTGEKVFLECVQDMDHENMFWYRQDPGLGLRLIYFSYDVKMKEKGDIPEGYSVSREKKERFSLILESASTNQTSMYLCASSKTLPSGEQYFGPGTRLTVT.

DNA of the CDR3: TGTGCCAGCAGCGTTGGGACAGAAGATACGCAGTATTTT. It translates to CASSVGTEDTQYF. This rearrangement joins TRBV9 to TRBJ2-3; 7 positions match TRBD1. V lost 2 bases and J lost 5; bases outside the gene matches: 2. The CDR3 extends over 13 amino acids. Looked up from germline, CDR1 is SGDLS and CDR2 is YYNGEE.

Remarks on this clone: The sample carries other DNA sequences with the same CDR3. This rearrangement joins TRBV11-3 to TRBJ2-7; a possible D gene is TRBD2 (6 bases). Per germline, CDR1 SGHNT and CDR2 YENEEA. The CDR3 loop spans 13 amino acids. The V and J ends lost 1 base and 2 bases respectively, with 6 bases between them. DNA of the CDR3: TGTGCCAGCAGCTTAGGACTAGCCTACGAGCAGTACTTC. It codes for CASSLGLAYEQYF.

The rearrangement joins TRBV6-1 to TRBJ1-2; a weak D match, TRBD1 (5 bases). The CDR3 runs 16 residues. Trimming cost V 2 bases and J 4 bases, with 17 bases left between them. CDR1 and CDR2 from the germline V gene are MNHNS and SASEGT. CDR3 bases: TGTGCCAGCAGTGAAAAGTGGGTACAGGCCGGCTATGGCTACACCTTC. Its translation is CASSEKWVQAGYGYTF.

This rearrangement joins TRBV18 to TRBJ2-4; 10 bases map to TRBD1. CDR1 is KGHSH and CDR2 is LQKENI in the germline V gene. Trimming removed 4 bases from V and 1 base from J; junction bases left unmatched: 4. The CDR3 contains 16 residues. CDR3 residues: CASSHGTGVAKNIQYF. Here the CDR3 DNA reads TGTGCCAGCTCACACGGGACAGGGGTGGCCAAAAACATTCAGTACTTC.

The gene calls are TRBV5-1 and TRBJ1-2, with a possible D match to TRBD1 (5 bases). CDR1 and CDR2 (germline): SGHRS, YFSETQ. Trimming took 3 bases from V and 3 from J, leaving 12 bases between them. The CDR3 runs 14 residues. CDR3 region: CASSSEPTDYGYTF. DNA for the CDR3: TGCGCCAGCAGCTCCGAGCCGACAGACTATGGCTACACCTTC.